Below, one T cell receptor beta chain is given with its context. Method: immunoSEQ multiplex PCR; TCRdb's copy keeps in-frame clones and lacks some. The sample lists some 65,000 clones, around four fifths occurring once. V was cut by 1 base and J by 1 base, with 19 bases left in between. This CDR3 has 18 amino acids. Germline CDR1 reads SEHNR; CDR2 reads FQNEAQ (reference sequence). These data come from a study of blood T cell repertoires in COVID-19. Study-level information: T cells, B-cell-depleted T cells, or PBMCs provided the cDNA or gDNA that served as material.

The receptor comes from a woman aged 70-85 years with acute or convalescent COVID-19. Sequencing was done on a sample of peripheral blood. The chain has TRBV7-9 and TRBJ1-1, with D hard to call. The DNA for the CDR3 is TGTGCCAGCAGCTTAGGGTCCGAGGTCCAGCTTGGGAACACTGAAGCTTTCTTT. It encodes CASSLGSEVQLGNTEAFF.